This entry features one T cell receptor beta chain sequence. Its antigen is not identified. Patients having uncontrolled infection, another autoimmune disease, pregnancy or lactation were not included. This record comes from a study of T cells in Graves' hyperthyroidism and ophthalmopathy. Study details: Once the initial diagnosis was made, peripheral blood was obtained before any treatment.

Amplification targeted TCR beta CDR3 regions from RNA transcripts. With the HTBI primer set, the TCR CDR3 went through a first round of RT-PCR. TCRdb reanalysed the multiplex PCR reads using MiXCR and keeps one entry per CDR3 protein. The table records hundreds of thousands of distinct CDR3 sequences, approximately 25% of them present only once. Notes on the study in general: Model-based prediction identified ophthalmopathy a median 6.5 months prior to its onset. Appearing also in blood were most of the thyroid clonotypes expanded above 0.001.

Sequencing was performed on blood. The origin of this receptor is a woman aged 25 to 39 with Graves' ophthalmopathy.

The CDR3, as DNA: TGCAGTGCTGGGGGACAGGGCCGATTCACTGAAGCTTTCTTT. Translated, it gives CSAGGQGRFTEAFF. V gene TRBV20-1 combines with J gene TRBJ1-1; 9 bases align to TRBD1. Germline V gene lookup returns CDR1 DFQATT and CDR2 SNEGSKA (reference sequence). CDR3 length equals 14 residues. Germline trimming cut 5 bases from V and 4 bases from J; bases unmatched to any gene: 8.